This T cell receptor beta chain appears in the sequencing data of a study of T cell responses to AZD1222 COVID-19 vaccine (dated by TCRdb to the early 2020s). Describing the broader study: AZD1222 recipients whose second dose came at about 4 weeks and those whose second dose came at about 12 weeks were combined into one group, since spike-specific TCR depth and breadth did not differ between the two schedules. Trial participants were enrolled by age into subgroups of 18-55, 56-69 and 70-plus years, and about 150, 27 and 61 TCR-sequenced participants, respectively, were included in these subgroups. A total of 230 to 250 trial participants underwent TCR sequencing, of whom about 200 received two doses of AZD1222 and some 25 received two doses of the MenACWY control vaccine.

For CDR1 and CDR2, the germline V gene (reference sequence) lists WNHNN and SYGVQD. The CDR3 runs 14 residues from the cysteine to the phenylalanine. The sequence is cut down to CDR3 DNA, 42 bases in frame from base 1. The germline V end is reduced by 5 bases and the J end by 8 bases; junction bases left unmatched: 10. A note on this clone: It lacks a known antigen. Base qualities are not recorded, but no much larger clone differs from it by a single base.

The CDR3 regions of human TCRbeta chains were subjected to immunosequencing. The paper's processing steps were these. TCRs in the repertoires were matched against a reference library of SARS-CoV-2-specific TCRs that had been generated with the MIRA antigen-specificity platform. Breadth was defined as the fraction of unique TCRs that were SARS-CoV-2-associated, and depth was defined as the fraction of total T cells that were SARS-CoV-2-associated. Using the MIRA data, every spike-specific TCR was mapped to the spike region that the TCR reacted to and assigned to either a CD4 or a CD8 class. Log10-transformed breadth and depth values were compared by one-way ANOVA with Sidak's multiple comparisons tests. The table comes from immuneACCESS by way of TCRdb, which keeps in-frame sequences with V and J called. Part of the clones is missing from these tables; in studies checked, under half for an unresolved V gene and the rest for unknown reasons. That table is the source of V, J and clone size, and D and trimming were worked out from the DNA. In all, the sample holds fewer than 200,000 clones, and 70% to 90% of those were seen once. Clones ranked in the top ten supply roughly 6% of the sample.

The investigation overall reported the following: In the small 56-69-year group, the increase in depth fell short of significance, most likely because of low power. Epitopes outside the regions mutated in the B.1.351 and B.1.1.7 variants were reportedly recognized by nearly half of the unique spike-specific TCRs. After two AZD1222 doses, both the breadth and the depth of spike-specific TCRs were significantly higher than at day 0 and than in MenACWY recipients. Only five or six AZD1222 recipients were SARS-CoV-2 seropositive at baseline, limiting conclusions about previously exposed vaccinees. No day 14 peak-response samples were available, so repertoires were characterized only after the peak T cell response. The vaccine-associated CD4 TCRs covered the entire spike protein, and the dominant responses fell in regions 160-218 and 743-854. Most participants were white British and females outnumbered males, and the authors suggested that clonal diversity may have been underestimated.

The intended sense of this specimen's time point label: baseline before first vaccination. Vaccinee samples came from UK trials COV001 and COV002, including a single-blind randomized controlled phase 2/3 trial of AZD1222 (ChAdOx1 nCoV-19) in healthy adults. Trial participant PBMC samples were collected at day 0 and day 28 after the second dose for TCRbeta chain sequencing. The chain employs TRBV10-1 and TRBJ1-2, with TRBD1 matching 8 junction bases. The sequencing here drew on peripheral blood, taken on day 0 of AZD1222 vaccination. This clonotype originated in an adult in good health. This receptor has the CDR3 CASSPGQGGGGYTF. The nucleotides are TGCGCCAGCAGTCCAGGACAGGGAGGCGGCGGCTACACCTTC.